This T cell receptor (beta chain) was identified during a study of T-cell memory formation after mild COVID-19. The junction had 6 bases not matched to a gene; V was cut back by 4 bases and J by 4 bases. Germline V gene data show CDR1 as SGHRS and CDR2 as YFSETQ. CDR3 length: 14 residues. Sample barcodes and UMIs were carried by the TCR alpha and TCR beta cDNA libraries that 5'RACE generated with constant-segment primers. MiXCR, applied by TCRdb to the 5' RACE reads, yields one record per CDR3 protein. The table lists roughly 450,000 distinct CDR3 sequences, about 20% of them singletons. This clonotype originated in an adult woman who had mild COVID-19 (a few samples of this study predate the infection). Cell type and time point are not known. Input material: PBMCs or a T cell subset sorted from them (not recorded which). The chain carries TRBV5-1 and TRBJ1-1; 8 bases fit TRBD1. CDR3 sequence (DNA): TGCGCCAGCAGCGATACAGGGGGTAGCACTGAAGCTTTCTTT. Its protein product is CASSDTGGSTEAFF.